Detailed here is one T cell receptor (beta chain). The antigen is not known. This sample was taken from a study of cytomegalovirus exposure and HLA in healthy donors. Study results and limitations: Per published reports, the classifier diagnosed cytomegalovirus status with high specificity and sensitivity.

The PCR ran on 60 Vbeta and 13 Jbeta primers. Assay used: immunoSEQ multiplex PCR; TCRdb lists only in-frame clones, some missing. The sample has 90,000 to 100,000 clones, just under 80% seen once; the top ten hold about 3%. This CDR3 spans 13 amino acids. Germline V gene data show CDR1 as KGHSH and CDR2 as LQKENI. J was trimmed by 6 bases and V by 10 bases; bases with no gene match: 9. This receptor was obtained from a woman aged 40 to 49 in good health and CMV-seronegative. Sequencing input: PBMCs. The chain joins TRBV18 to TRBJ2-7; 10 bases align to TRBD1. CDR3 amino acids: CATTRGQGTEQYF. The CDR3 DNA reads TGTGCCACCACTAGGGGACAGGGGACCGAGCAGTACTTC.